This T cell receptor beta chain was recovered during a study of early T cells in non-severe SARS-CoV-2 infection. TCRdb reanalysed the 5' RACE reads using MiXCR and keeps one entry per CDR3 protein. The table shows 60,000 to 70,000 distinct CDR3 sequences, with over 4.5% occurring only once. This clonotype was observed at least ten times. Germline V lookup: CDR1 MNHEY, CDR2 SVGAGI. The CDR3 has 14 residues. V was clipped by 7 bases and J by 0 bases, with 10 bases between them. This clonotype was obtained from an adult who was a healthcare worker with PCR-confirmed SARS-CoV-2 infection or an uninfected control (not recorded which). The chain uses TRBV6-5 and TRBJ1-3; D ambiguous. The source was whole blood, collected at baseline. CDR3 nucleotide sequence: TGTGCCAGCATCGAGAGGACCTCTGGAAACACCATATATTTT. It codes for CASIERTSGNTIYF.